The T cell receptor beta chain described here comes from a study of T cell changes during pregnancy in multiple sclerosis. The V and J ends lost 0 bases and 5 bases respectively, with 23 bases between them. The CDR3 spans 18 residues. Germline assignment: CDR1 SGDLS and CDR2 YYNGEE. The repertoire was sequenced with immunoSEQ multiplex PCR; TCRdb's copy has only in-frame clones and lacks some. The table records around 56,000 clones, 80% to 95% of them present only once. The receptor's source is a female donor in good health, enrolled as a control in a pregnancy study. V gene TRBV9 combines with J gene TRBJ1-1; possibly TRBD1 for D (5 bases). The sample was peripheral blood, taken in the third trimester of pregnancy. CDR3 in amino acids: CASSVGGRVGTSHTEAFF. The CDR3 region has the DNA TGTGCCAGCAGCGTAGGAGGGAGGGTTGGGACTTCTCATACTGAAGCTTTCTTT.